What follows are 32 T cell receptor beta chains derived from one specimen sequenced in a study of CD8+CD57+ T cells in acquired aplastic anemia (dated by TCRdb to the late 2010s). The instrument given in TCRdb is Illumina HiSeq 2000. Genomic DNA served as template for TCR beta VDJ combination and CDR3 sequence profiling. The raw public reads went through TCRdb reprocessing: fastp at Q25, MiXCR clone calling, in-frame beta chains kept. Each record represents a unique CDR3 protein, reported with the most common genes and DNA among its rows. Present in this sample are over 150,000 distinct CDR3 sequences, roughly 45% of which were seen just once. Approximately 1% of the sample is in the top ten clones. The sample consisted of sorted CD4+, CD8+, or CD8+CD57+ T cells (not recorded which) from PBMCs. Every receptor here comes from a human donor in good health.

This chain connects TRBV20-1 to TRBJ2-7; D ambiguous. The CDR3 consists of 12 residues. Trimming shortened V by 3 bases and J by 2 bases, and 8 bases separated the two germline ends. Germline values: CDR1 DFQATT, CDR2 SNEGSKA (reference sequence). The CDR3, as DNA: TGCAGTGCTAGCTTCAGACCCTACGAGCAGTACTTC. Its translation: CSASFRPYEQYF.

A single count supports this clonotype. In nucleotides, the CDR3 is TGTGCCAGCAGCGTAGAGGGACAGGGCGAAATCTACGAGCAGTACTTC. Its translation: CASSVEGQGEIYEQYF. The J gene is TRBJ2-7, the V gene TRBV9; 9 nucleotides line up with TRBD1. Germline assignment: CDR1 SGDLS and CDR2 YYNGEE. CDR3 length equals 16 residues. V lost 0 bases, J lost 3 bases, and 7 bases stayed unmatched. Variable domain in full (rest from reference TRBV9 and TRBJ2-7): DSGVTQTPKHLITATGQRVTLRCSPRSGDLSVYWYQQSLDQGLQFLIQYYNGEERAKGNILERFSAQQFPDLHSELNLSSLELGDSALYFCASSVEGQGEIYEQYFGPGTRLTVT.

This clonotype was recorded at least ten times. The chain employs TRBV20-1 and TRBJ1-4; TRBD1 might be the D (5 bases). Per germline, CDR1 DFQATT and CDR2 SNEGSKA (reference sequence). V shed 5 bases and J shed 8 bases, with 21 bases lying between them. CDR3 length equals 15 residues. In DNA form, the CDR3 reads TGCAGTGCTCGATTGGAGGGGCAGGGAGTCGAAAAACTGTTTTTT. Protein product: CSARLEGQGVEKLFF.

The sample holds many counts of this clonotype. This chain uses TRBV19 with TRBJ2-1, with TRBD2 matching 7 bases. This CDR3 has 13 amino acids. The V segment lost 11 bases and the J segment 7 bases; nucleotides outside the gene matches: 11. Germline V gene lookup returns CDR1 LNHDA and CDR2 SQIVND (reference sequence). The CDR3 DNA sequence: TGTGCCGTACATACGGGGGGACGAAATGAGCAGTTCTTC. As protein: CAVHTGGRNEQFF.

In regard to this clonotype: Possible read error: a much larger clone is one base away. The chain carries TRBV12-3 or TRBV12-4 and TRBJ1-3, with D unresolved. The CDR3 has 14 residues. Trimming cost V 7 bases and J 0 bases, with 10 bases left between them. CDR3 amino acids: CASTSRNSGNTIYF. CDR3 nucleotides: TGTGCCAGCACCTCGCGGAACTCTGGAAACACCATATATTTT.

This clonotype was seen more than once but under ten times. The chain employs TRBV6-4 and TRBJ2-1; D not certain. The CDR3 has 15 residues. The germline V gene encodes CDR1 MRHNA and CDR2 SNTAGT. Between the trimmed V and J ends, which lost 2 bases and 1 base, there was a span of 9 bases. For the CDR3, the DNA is TGTGCCAGCAGTGACGGCACACAATCCTACAATGAGCAGTTCTTC. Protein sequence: CASSDGTQSYNEQFF.

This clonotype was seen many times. In nucleotides, the CDR3 is TGTGCCAGCAGCTTGGGTGGCAGGGGCGTATACAATGAGCAGTTCTTC. As protein: CASSLGGRGVYNEQFF. The chain recombines TRBV5-4 with TRBJ2-1, with D tentatively TRBD1 (6 bases). Deletions cut 0 bases from V and 4 bases from J, with 14 bases between. Germline V gene sequence: CDR1 SGHNT, CDR2 YYREEE (reference sequence). The CDR3 is 16 residues long.

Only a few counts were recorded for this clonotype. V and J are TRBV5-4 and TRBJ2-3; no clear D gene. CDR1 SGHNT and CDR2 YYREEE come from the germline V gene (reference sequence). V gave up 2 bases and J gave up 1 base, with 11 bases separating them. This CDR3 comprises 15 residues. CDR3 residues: CASSFSSPGTDTQYF. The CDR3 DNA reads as TGTGCCAGCAGCTTTTCTAGTCCTGGCACAGATACGCAGTATTTT.

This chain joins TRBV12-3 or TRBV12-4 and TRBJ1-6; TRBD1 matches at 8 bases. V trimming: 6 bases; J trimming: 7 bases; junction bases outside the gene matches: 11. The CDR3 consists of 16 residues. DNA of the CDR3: TGTGCCAGCAGATCGGGGATGGACAGGGACAATTCACCCCTCCACTTT. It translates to CASRSGMDRDNSPLHF.

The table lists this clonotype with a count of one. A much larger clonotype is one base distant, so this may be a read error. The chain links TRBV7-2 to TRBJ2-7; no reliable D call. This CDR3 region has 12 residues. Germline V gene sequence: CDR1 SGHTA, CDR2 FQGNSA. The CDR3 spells CAWSVGRYGQYF. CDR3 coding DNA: TGTGCCTGGAGTGTGGGCCGCTACGGGCAGTACTTC.

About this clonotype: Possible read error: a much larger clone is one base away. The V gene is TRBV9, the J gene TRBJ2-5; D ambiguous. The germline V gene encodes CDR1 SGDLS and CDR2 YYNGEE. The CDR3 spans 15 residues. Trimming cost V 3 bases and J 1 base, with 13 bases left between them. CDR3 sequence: CASSAVWGCQETQYF. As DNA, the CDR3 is TGTGCCAGCAGCGCGGTTTGGGGATGCCAAGAGACCCAGTACTTC.

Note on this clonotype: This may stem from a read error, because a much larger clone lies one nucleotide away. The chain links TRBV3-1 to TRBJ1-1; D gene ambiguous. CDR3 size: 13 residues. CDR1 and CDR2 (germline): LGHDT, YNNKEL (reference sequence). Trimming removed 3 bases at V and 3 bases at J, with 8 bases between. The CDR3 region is CASSQGVDTEAFF. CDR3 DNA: TGTGCCAGCAGCCAGGGAGTGGACACTGAAGCTTTCTTT.

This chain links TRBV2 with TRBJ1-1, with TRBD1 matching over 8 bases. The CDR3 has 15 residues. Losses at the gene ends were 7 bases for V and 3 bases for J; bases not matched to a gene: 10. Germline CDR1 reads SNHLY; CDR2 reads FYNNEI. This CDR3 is CASMMLDRAYTEAFF. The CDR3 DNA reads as TGTGCCAGCATGATGTTGGACAGGGCGTACACTGAAGCTTTCTTT.

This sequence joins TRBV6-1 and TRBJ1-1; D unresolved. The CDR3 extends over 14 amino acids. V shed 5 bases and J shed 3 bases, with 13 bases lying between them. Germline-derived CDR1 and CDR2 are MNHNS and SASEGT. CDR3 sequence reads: CASSIGVLDTEAFF. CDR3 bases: TGTGCCAGCAGTATCGGGGTTTTGGACACTGAAGCTTTCTTT.

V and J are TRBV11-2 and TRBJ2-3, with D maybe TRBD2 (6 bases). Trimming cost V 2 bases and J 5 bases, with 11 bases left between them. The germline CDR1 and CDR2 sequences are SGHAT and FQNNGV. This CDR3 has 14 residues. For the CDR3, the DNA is TGTGCCAGCAGCTTATCTGGGAGGATAGATACGCAGTATTTT. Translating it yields CASSLSGRIDTQYF.

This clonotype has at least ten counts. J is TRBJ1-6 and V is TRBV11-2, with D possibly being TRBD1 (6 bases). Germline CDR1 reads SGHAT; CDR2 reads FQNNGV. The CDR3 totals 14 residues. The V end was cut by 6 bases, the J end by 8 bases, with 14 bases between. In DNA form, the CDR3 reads TGTGCCAGCAGACAGGGACAAACGTATTCACCCCTCCACTTT. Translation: CASRQGQTYSPLHF.

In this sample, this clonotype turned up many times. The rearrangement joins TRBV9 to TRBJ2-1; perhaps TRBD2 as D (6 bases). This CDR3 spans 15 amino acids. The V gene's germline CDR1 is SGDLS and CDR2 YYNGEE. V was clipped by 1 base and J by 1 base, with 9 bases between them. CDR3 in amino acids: CASSVLASSYNEQFF. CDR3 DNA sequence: TGTGCCAGCAGCGTACTAGCGAGTTCCTACAATGAGCAGTTCTTC.

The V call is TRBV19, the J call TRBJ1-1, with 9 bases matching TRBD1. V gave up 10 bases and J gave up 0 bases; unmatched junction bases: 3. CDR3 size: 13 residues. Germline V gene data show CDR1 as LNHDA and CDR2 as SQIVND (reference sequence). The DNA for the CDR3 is TGTGCCACTGACAGGGGGATGAACACTGAAGCTTTCTTT. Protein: CATDRGMNTEAFF.

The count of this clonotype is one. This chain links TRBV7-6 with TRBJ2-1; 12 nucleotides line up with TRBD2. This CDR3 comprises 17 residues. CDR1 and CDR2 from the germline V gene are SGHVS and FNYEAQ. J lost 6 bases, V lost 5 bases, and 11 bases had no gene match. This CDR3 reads CASSISLAGGPSNEQFF. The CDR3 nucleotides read TGTGCCAGCAGCATCAGTCTAGCGGGGGGGCCGAGCAATGAGCAGTTCTTC.

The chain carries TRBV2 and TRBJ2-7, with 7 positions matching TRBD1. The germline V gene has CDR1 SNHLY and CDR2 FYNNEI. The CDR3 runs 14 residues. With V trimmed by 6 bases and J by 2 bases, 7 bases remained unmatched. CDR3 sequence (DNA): TGTGCCAGCAGACAAGGGGACAGTACCTACGAGCAGTACTTC. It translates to CASRQGDSTYEQYF.

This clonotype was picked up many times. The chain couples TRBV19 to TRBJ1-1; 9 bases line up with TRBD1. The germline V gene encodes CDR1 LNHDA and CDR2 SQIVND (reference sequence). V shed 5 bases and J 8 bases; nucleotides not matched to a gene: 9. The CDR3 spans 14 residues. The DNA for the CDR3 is TGTGCCAGTAGTCCGGACAGGGGAAGAGGAGAAGCTTTCTTT. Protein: CASSPDRGRGEAFF. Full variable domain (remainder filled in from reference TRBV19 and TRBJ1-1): DGGITQSPKYLFRKEGQNVTLSCEQNLNHDAMYWYRQDPGQGLRLIYYSQIVNDFQKGDIAEGYSVSREKKESFPLTVTSAQKNPTAFYLCASSPDRGRGEAFFGQGTRLTVV.

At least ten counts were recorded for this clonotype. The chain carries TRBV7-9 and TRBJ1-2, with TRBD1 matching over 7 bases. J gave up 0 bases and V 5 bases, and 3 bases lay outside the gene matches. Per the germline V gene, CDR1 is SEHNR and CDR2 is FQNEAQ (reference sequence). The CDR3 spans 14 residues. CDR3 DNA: TGTGCCAGCAGCCGGGACAGCTCTAACTATGGCTACACCTTC. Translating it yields CASSRDSSNYGYTF.

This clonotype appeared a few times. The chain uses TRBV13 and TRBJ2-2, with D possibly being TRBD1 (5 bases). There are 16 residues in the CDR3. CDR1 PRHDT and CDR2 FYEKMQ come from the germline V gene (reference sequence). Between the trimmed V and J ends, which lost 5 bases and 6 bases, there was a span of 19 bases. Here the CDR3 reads CASSPPFRQGPGELFF. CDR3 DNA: TGTGCCAGCAGCCCCCCTTTCAGGCAGGGCCCCGGGGAGCTGTTTTTT.

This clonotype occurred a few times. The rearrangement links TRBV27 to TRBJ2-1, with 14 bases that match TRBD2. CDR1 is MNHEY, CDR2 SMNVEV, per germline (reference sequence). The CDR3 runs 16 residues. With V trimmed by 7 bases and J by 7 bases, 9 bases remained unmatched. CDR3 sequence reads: CASIRLAGGPRNEQFF. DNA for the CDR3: TGTGCCAGCATCCGACTAGCGGGGGGGCCAAGGAATGAGCAGTTCTTC.

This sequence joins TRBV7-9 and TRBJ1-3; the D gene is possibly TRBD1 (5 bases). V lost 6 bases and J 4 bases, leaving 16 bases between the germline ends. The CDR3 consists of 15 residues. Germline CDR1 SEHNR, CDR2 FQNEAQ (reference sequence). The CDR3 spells CASSRDTGGGNTIYF. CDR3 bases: TGTGCCAGCAGTCGCGACACAGGCGGAGGAAACACCATATATTTT.

Here the CDR3 DNA reads TGTGCCACCAGTGACCCCGGCGGGAGCGGGATGGGGGATACGCAGCATTTT. Its translation: CATSDPGGSGMGDTQHF. V is TRBV24-1 and J is TRBJ2-3, with D perhaps TRBD1 (5 bases). The J call may be incorrect, as the DNA end agrees better with TRBJ1-5. Germline CDR1 is KGHDR and CDR2 is SFDVKD. This CDR3 is built from 17 residues.

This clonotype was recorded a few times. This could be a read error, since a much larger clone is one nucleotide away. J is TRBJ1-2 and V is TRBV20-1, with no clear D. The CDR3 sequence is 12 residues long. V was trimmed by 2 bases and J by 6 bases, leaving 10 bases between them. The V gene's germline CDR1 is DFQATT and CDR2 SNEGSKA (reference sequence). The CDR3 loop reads CSARNHADGYTF. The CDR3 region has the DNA TGCAGTGCTAGAAACCACGCGGATGGCTACACCTTC.

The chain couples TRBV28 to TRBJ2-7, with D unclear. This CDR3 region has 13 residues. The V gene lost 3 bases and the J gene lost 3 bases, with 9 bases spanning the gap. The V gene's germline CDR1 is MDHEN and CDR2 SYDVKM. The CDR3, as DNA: TGTGCCAGCAGTTTGTCGAGCGTCTACGAGCAGTACTTC. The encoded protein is CASSLSSVYEQYF.

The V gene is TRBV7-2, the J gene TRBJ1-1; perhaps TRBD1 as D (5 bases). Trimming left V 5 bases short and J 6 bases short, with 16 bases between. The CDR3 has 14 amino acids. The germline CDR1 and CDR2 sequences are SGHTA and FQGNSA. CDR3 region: CASSEIRDFSEAFF. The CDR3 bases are TGTGCCAGCAGCGAAATCAGGGATTTCTCTGAAGCTTTCTTT.

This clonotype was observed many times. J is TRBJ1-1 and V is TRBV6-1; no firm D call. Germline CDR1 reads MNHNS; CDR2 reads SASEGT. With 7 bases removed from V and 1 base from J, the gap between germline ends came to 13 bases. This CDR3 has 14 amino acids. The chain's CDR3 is CASTSGEWNTEAFF. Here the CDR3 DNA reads TGTGCCAGCACCTCTGGCGAGTGGAACACTGAAGCTTTCTTT.

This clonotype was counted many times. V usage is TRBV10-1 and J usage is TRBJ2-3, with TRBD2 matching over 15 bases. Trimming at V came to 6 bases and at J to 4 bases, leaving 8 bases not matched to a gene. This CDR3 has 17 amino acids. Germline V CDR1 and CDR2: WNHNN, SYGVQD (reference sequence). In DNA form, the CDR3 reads TGCGCCAGCAGCCTTGGACTAGCGGGAGGGTTCCCAGATACGCAGTATTTT. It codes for CASSLGLAGGFPDTQYF.

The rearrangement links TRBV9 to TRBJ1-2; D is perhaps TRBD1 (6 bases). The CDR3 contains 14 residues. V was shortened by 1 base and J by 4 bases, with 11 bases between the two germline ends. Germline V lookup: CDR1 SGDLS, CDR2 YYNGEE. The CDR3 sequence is CASSVQGIAYGYTF. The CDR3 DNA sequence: TGTGCCAGCAGCGTACAGGGGATCGCCTATGGCTACACCTTC.